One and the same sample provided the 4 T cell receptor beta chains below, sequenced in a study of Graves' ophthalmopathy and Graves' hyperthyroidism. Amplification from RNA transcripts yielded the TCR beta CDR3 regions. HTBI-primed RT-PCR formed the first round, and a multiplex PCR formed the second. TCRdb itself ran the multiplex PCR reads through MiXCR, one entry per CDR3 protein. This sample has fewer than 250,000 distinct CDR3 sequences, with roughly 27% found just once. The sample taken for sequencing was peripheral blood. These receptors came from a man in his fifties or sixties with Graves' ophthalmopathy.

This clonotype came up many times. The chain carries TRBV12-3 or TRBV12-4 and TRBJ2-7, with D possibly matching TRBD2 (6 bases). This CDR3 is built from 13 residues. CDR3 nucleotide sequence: TGTGCCAGCAGTCTAGCGAGCTCCTACGAGCAGTACGTC. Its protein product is CASSLASSYEQYV.

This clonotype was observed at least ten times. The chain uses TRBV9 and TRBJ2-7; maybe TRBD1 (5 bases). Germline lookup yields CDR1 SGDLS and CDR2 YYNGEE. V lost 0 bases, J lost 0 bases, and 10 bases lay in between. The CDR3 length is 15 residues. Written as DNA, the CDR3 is TGTGCCAGCAGCGTAGGGCCAGGGCTCTCCTACGAGCAGTACTTC. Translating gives CASSVGPGLSYEQYF.

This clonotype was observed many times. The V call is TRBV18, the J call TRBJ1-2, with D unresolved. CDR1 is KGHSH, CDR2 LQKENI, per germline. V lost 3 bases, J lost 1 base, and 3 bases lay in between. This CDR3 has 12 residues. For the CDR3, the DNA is TGTGCCAGCTCACCTGGTAACTATGGCTACACCTTC. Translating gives CASSPGNYGYTF.

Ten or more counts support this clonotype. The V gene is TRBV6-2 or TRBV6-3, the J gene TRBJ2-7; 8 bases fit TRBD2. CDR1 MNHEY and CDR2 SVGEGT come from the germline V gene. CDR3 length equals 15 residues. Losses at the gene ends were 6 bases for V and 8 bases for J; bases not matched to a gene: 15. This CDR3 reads CASRPGGTSPMQQYF. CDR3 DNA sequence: TGTGCCAGCAGGCCCGGCGGGACTAGTCCTATGCAGCAGTACTTC.